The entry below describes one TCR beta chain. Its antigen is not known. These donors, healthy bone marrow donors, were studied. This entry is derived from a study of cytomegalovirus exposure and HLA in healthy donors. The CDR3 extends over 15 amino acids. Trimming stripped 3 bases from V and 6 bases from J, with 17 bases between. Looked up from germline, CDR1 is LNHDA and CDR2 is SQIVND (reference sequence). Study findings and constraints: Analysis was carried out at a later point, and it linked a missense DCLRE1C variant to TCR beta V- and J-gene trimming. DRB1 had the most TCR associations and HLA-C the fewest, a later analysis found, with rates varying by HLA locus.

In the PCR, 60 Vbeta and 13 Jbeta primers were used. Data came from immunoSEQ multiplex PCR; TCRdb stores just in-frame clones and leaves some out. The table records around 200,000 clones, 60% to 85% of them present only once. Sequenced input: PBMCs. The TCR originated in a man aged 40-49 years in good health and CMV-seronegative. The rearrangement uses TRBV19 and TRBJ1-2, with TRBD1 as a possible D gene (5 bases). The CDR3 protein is CASSIIETAQHGYTF. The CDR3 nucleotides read TGTGCCAGTAGTATTATTGAGACAGCCCAGCATGGCTACACCTTC.